This T cell receptor beta chain appears in the sequencing data of a study of blood T cell repertoires in COVID-19. This table comes from immunoSEQ multiplex PCR, and its TCRdb copy is limited to in-frame clones, with some not included. This sample has roughly 380,000 clones, with 81% found just once. The sample holds a few counts of this clone. The germline V gene encodes CDR1 MNHEY and CDR2 SVGEGT. The CDR3 totals 11 residues. V was cut by 5 bases and J by 7 bases, with 8 bases left in between. The sample consisted of peripheral blood. The V and J genes are TRBV6-2 or TRBV6-3 and TRBJ1-1, with a weak D call TRBD1 (5 bases). The sequence was obtained from a human donor with acute or convalescent COVID-19. The donor label of this sample is uncertain. This CDR3 reads CASSRGSEAFF. The CDR3 DNA reads as TGTGCCAGCAGTAGGGGCAGTGAAGCTTTCTTT.